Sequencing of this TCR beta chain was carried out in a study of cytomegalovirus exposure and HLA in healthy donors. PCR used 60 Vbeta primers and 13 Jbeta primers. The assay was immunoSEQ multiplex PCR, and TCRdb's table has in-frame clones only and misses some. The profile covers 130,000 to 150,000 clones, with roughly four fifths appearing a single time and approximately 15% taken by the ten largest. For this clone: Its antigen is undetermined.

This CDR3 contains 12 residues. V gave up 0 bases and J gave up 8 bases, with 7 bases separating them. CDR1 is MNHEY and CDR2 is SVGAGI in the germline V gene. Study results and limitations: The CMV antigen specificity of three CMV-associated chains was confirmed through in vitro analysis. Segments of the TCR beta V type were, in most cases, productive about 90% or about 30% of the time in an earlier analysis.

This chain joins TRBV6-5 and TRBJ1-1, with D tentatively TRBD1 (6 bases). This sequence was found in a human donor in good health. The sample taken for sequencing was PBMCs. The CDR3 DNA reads TGTGCCAGCAGTTACTCCAGGGGAGAAGCTTTCTTT. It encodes CASSYSRGEAFF.